One sample yielded the 11 T cell receptor beta chains listed below, sequenced in a study of persistence of HIV-infected CD4 T cells. This nonspecific control used anti-CD3/anti-CD28 bead stimulation of CD4+ T cells. Responding CD4+ T cells were sorted by upregulation of both CD40 ligand and CD69. The libraries were made with immunoSEQ version 4 in survey mode. Sequenced by immunoSEQ multiplex PCR; TCRdb stores in-frame clones only, minus some. The sample shows 35,000 to 40,000 clones, approximately 90% of them seen only once. The antigens these receptors bind are not known. The sample here was CD4+ T cells sorted from PBMCs after 18-hour stimulation, taken from a patient who received antiretroviral therapy. The receptors come from an adult man with HIV who was CMV-seropositive.

The chain uses TRBV6-2 or TRBV6-3 and TRBJ2-3; 10 bases are a match to TRBD2. The CDR3 has 16 residues. Germline-derived CDR1 and CDR2 are MNHEY and SVGEGT. The V segment lost 4 bases and the J segment 6 bases; nucleotides outside the gene matches: 10. CDR3 DNA sequence: TGTGCCAGCAGTTCCACCGCTAGCGGGGGCTGGGATACGCAGTATTTT. This sequence encodes CASSSTASGGWDTQYF.

The V call is TRBV30, the J call TRBJ2-7; the D gene is possibly TRBD1 (5 bases). In germline, CDR1 is GTSNPN, CDR2 SVGIG (reference sequence). This CDR3 comprises 14 residues. V was pared by 3 bases and J by 1 base, with 13 bases between. CDR3 in DNA: TGTGCCTGGAGACCTCGGACAAGATCCTACGAGCAGTACTTC. Translation gives CAWRPRTRSYEQYF. The full variable domain, in which reference TRBV30 and TRBJ2-7 provide the parts outside the CDR3, is SQTIHQWPATLVQPVGSPLSLECTVEGTSNPNLYWYRQAAGRGLQLLFYSVGIGQISSEVPQNLSASRPQDRQFILSSKKLLLSDSGFYLCAWRPRTRSYEQYFGPGTRLTVT.

In the case of this clone: At one boundary the junction diverges from the germline segment, which might be a read error. The CDR3 sequence: CASSLSRPGISGNTIYF. CDR3 DNA: TGTGCCAGCAGTCTATCGAGACCAGGGATATCTGGAAACACCATATATTTT. The chain links TRBV27 to TRBJ1-3; possible D gene TRBD1, 5 bases. CDR1 and CDR2 from the germline V gene are MNHEY and SMNVEV (reference sequence). The CDR3 sequence is 17 residues long.

The genes are TRBV19 and TRBJ2-7, with no clear D. Trimming took off 3 bases at V and 0 bases at J, with 6 bases between the two ends. Germline assignment: CDR1 LNHDA and CDR2 SQIVND (reference sequence). The CDR3 runs to 13 residues. The CDR3 here is CASSITGSYEQYF. CDR3 nucleotides: TGTGCCAGTAGTATTACGGGCTCCTACGAGCAGTACTTC. Combining the CDR3 with reference TRBV19 and TRBJ2-7 gives the whole variable domain DGGITQSPKYLFRKEGQNVTLSCEQNLNHDAMYWYRQDPGQGLRLIYYSQIVNDFQKGDIAEGYSVSREKKESFPLTVTSAQKNPTAFYLCASSITGSYEQYFGPGTRLTVT.

The chain recombines TRBV30 with TRBJ1-5, with D maybe TRBD1 (6 bases). The germline V gene encodes CDR1 GTSNPN and CDR2 SVGIG (reference sequence). V was trimmed by 3 bases and J by 4 bases, leaving 10 bases between them. CDR3 size: 13 residues. The CDR3 here is CAWRGTRNQPQHF. CDR3 nucleotide sequence: TGTGCCTGGAGGGGGACAAGGAATCAGCCCCAGCATTTT. Full variable domain (rest looked up from reference TRBV30 and TRBJ1-5): SQTIHQWPATLVQPVGSPLSLECTVEGTSNPNLYWYRQAAGRGLQLLFYSVGIGQISSEVPQNLSASRPQDRQFILSSKKLLLSDSGFYLCAWRGTRNQPQHFGDGTRLSIL.

V gene TRBV18 combines with J gene TRBJ1-6; 7 positions match TRBD1. The CDR3 loop spans 18 amino acids. Germline loops: CDR1 KGHSH, CDR2 LQKENI. V dropped 3 bases and J dropped 7; count of bases not matched to a gene: 15. The CDR3 nucleotides read TGTGCCAGCTCACCGGCTCCCCCTCGACAGGGACGCAATTCACCCCTCCACTTT. Amino acid sequence: CASSPAPPRQGRNSPLHF.

The chain joins TRBV7-3 to TRBJ2-1; D assignment may be TRBD1 or TRBD2 (5 bases each). Germline CDR1 and CDR2: SGHTA and FQGTGA. The CDR3 runs to 13 residues. The V gene lost 5 bases and the J gene lost 2 bases, with 7 bases spanning the gap. The CDR3 protein is CASSQGAYNEQFF. The CDR3 DNA sequence: TGTGCCAGCAGCCAGGGAGCCTACAATGAGCAGTTCTTC.

The rearrangement joins TRBV9 to TRBJ2-5, with 13 bases identical to TRBD2. The germline gives CDR1 SGDLS, CDR2 YYNGEE. This CDR3 region has 15 residues. V lost 4 bases, J lost 3 bases, and 3 bases stayed unmatched. The chain's CDR3 is CASSTGTSGKETQYF. The CDR3 DNA sequence: TGTGCCAGCAGCACAGGGACTAGCGGGAAAGAGACCCAGTACTTC.

A note on this clone: Different DNA sequences within this sample yield the same CDR3. The chain couples TRBV30 to TRBJ1-5, with D possibly matching TRBD1 (6 bases). The V and J ends lost 0 bases and 5 bases respectively, with 8 bases between them. Germline CDR1 reads GTSNPN; CDR2 reads SVGIG (reference sequence). The CDR3 is 13 residues long. The CDR3 coding sequence is TGTGCCTGGAGTGTATCAGGGGATCAGCCCCAGCATTTT. It specifies CAWSVSGDQPQHF.

Remarks on this clone: Other DNA sequences in this sample translate to the same CDR3. The chain recombines TRBV10-3 with TRBJ1-4; no clear D. The CDR3 runs to 14 residues. V lost 6 bases to trimming and J lost 2 bases, with 10 bases between them. Germline V gene data show CDR1 as ENHRY and CDR2 as SYGVKD. CDR3 in DNA: TGTGCCATCAGCCCCGGGCAGACTAATGAAAAACTGTTTTTT. Translation gives CAISPGQTNEKLFF.

The J gene is TRBJ2-3, the V gene TRBV12-3 or TRBV12-4; D call uncertain. This CDR3 region has 11 residues. V dropped 5 bases and J dropped 7 bases, with 7 bases sitting between them. This CDR3 is CASSRLNTQYF. The CDR3 region has the DNA TGTGCCAGCAGTAGGTTAAATACGCAGTATTTT.